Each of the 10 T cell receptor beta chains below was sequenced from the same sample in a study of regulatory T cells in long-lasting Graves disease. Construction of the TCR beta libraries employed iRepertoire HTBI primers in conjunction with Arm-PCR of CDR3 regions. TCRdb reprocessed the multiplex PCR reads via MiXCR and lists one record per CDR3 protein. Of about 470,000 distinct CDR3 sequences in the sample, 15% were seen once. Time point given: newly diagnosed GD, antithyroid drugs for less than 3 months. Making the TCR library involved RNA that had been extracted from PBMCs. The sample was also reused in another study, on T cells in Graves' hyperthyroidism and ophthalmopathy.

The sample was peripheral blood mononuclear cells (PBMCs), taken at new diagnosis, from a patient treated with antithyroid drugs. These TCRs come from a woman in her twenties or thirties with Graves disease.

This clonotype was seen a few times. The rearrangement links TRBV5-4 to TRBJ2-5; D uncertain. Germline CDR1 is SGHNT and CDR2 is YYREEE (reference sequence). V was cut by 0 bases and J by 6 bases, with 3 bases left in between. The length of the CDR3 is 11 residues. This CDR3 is CASSLAKTQYF. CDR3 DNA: TGTGCCAGCAGCTTGGCCAAGACCCAGTACTTC.

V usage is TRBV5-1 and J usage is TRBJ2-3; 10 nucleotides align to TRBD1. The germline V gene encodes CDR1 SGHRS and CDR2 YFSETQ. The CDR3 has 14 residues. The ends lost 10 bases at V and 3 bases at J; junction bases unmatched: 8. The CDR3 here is CASAGTGVTDTQYF. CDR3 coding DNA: TGCGCCTCAGCCGGGACAGGGGTGACAGATACGCAGTATTTT.

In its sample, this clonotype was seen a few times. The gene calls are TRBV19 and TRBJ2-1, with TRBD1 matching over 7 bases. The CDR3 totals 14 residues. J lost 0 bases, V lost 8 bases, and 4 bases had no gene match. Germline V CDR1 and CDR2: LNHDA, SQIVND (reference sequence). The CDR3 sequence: CASADRSSYNEQFF. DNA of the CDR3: TGTGCCAGTGCGGACAGGAGCTCCTACAATGAGCAGTTCTTC. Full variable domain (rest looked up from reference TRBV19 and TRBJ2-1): DGGITQSPKYLFRKEGQNVTLSCEQNLNHDAMYWYRQDPGQGLRLIYYSQIVNDFQKGDIAEGYSVSREKKESFPLTVTSAQKNPTAFYLCASADRSSYNEQFFGPGTRLTVL.

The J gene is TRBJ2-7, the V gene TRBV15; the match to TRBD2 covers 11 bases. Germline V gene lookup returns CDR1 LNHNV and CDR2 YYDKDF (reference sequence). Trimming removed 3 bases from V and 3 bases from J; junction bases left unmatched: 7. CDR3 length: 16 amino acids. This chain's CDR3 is CATSSRRGLADYEQYF. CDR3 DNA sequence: TGTGCCACCAGCAGTAGAAGGGGACTAGCGGACTACGAGCAGTACTTC.

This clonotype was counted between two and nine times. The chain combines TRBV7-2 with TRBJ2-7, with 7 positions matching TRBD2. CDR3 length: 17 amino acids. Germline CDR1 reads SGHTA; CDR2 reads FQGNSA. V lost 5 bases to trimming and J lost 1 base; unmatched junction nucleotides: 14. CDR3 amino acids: CASSLPPLSGFSYEQYF. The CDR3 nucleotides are TGTGCCAGCAGCCTGCCCCCCCTTAGCGGGTTTTCCTACGAGCAGTACTTC.

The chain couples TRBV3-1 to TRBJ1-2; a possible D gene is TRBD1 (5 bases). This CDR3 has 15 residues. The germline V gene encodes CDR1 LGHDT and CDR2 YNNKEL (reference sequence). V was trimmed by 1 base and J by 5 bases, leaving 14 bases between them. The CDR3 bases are TGTGCCAGCAGCCAAGCTCCCAGGGAGCTGTATGGCTACACCTTC. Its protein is CASSQAPRELYGYTF.

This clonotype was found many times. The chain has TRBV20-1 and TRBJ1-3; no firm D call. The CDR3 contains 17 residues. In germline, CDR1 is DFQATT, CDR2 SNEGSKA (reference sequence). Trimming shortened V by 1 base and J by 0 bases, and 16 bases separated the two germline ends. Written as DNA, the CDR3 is TGCAGTGCTAGAGGAAAACTGCGATACGGCTCTGGAAACACCATATATTTT. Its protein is CSARGKLRYGSGNTIYF.

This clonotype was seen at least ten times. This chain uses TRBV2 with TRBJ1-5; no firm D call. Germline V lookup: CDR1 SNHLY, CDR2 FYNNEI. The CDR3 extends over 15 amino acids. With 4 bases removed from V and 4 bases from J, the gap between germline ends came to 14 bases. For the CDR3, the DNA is TGTGCCAGCAGTGCCCAGAGGGCGTCGAATCAGCCCCAGCATTTT. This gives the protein CASSAQRASNQPQHF. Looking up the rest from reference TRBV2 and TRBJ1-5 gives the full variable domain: EPEVTQTPSHQVTQMGQEVILRCVPISNHLYFYWYRQILGQKVEFLVSFYNNEISEKSEIFDDQFSVERPDGSNFTLKIRSTKLEDSAMYFCASSAQRASNQPQHFGDGTRLSIL.

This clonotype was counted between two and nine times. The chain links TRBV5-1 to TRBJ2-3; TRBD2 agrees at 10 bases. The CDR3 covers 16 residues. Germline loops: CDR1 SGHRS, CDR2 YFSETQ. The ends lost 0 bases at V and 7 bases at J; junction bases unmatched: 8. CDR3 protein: CASSLEASGSSNTQYF. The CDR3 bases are TGCGCCAGCAGCTTGGAGGCTAGCGGGAGCTCGAATACGCAGTATTTT.

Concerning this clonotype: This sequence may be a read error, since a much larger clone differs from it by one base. The CDR3 spells CASSGDGNQPQHF. DNA for the CDR3: TGTGCCAGCAGTGGGGACGGCAATCAGCCCCAGCATTTT. V gene TRBV6-4 combines with J gene TRBJ1-5; a weak D match, TRBD1 (5 bases). CDR3 size: 13 residues. CDR1 is MRHNA, CDR2 SNTAGT, per germline. V gave up 4 bases and J gave up 2 bases, with 6 bases separating them.